This T cell receptor beta chain was captured in a study of blood T cell repertoires in COVID-19. Study as a whole: Spain, Italy and the United States supplied samples that represented acute and convalescent COVID-19. Sample material is recorded as cDNA or gDNA derived from T cells, B-cell-depleted T cells, or PBMCs.

Original analysis: Reference gene primer amplification in the assay estimated nucleated cell counts. Profiled with immunoSEQ multiplex PCR; TCRdb holds only in-frame clones, not every one. Clone size and V and J calls were adopted from that table, with D and trimming inferred from the DNA. In the table there are 85,000 to 95,000 clones, 80% to 90% of which are singletons. The ends lost 5 bases at V and 3 bases at J; junction bases unmatched: 5. The CDR3 is made up of 15 amino acids. From germline, CDR1 is LNHDA and CDR2 SQIVND (reference sequence). The specimen was peripheral blood. The clonotype originates from an elderly woman with acute or convalescent COVID-19. This chain connects TRBV19 to TRBJ2-5; 11 nucleotides align to TRBD1. The CDR3 is CASSDGQGAKETQYF. The CDR3 DNA reads TGTGCCAGTAGTGACGGACAGGGGGCTAAAGAGACCCAGTACTTC.